This T cell receptor beta chain was documented in a study of T cell repertoires in cytomegalovirus infection. Study context: Use of recently identified HLA-C-restricted and well-studied HLA-B-restricted CMV epitopes was part of the study.

Study results and limitations: HLA-C-restricted CMV-specific TCR beta clonotypes were dominant in the ex vivo response. CMV carriers with the relevant HLA were identified by cumulative public TCR beta family frequency.

TCRdb independently ran MiXCR on the reads; one entry per CDR3 protein. The data hold 80,000 to 95,000 distinct CDR3 sequences, with 25% to 30% observed a single time. Points on this clonotype: Its antigen is still unknown.

Sample: CD8+ T cells from cultured PBMCs, taken from culture after CMV antigen stimulation. The origin of this receptor is a human donor in good health (CMV status not recorded). Some clones in this sample may be carry-over from other donors' samples.

DNA of the CDR3: TGCAGTGGCCGTAGGGGCCGGGGCACAGATACGCAGTATTTT. Translating gives CSGRRGRGTDTQYF. The chain recombines TRBV20-1 with TRBJ2-3, with D maybe TRBD1 (5 bases). The CDR3 is made up of 14 amino acids. V lost 7 bases and J 1 base, leaving 15 bases between the germline ends. The germline CDR1 and CDR2 sequences are DFQATT and SNEGSKA (reference sequence).